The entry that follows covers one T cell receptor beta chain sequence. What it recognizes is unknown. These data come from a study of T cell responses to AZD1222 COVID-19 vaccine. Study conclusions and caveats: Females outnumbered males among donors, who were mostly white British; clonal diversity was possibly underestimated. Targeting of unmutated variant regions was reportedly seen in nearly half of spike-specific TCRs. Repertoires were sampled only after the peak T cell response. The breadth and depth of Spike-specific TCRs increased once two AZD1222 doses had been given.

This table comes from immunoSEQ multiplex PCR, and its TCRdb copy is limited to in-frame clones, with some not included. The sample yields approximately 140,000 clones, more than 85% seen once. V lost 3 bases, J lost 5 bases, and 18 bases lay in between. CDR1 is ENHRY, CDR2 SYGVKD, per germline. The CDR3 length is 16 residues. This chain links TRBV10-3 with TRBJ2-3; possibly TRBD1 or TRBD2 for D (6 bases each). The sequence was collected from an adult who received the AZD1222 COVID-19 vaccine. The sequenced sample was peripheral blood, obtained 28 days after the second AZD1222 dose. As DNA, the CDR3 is TGTGCCATCAGTGACGTGGTGGGGGGCCGGGAAGATACGCAGTATTTT. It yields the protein CAISDVVGGREDTQYF.